The rows below give T cell receptor beta chains drawn from one sample of a study of blood T cell repertoires in COVID-19. Measured with immunoSEQ multiplex PCR; TCRdb has only the in-frame clones, and not every one. In the table there are roughly 500,000 clones, roughly 85% of which are singletons. Sequencing was done on a sample of peripheral blood. Source of these receptors: a human donor in a cohort sampled during active COVID-19. Each CDR3 is given with its conserved first and last residue. A D gene is named only where the DNA matches it firmly. Expanded clones get a size class; other rows say once, few or many, or leave the size out.

>TRBJ1-1|TRBV28|TRBD1|NA
TGTGCCAGCAGTAGTGAACCAGGGGGCTCCGCGAACACTGAAGCTTTCTTT
CASSSEPGGSANTEAFF
>TRBJ1-1|TRBV6-5|NA|NA
TGTGCCAGCCGGGGGGTAACCGCTGAAGCTTTCTTT
CASRGVTAEAFF
>TRBJ1-5|TRBV6-6|NA|NA
TGTGCCAGCCAGGTCAGGGGTGAATACCAGCCCCAGCATTTT
CASQVRGEYQPQHF
>TRBJ1-1|TRBV5-1|TRBD1|NA
TGCGCCAGCAGCTCAGGACAGGATGGCACTGAAGCTTTCTTT
CASSSGQDGTEAFF
>TRBJ1-2|TRBV25-1|TRBD1|NA
TGTGCCAGCAGTGGAGGACAGGCCCACCTGGGGGGCTACACCTTC
CASSGGQAHLGGYTF
>TRBJ1-2|TRBV30|TRBD1|few
TGTGCCTGGAGTGCAGCGACAGGGGGCTTGGGGTATGGCTACACCTTC
CAWSAATGGLGYGYTF
>TRBJ1-1|TRBV11-3|NA|NA
TGTGCCAGCAGCCCCCAGGGGAAGGTCACTGAAGCTTTCTTT
CASSPQGKVTEAFF
>TRBJ2-1|TRBV3-1/TRBV3-2|TRBD2|NA
TGTGCCAGCAGCGCCCAAATCCGGACTAGCGGGGGCGATGAGCAGTTCTTC
CASSAQIRTSGGDEQFF
>TRBJ1-1|TRBV6-5|TRBD1|few
TGTGCCAGCAGTTACTCGACAGGGTTGAACACTGAAGCTTTCTTT
CASSYSTGLNTEAFF
>TRBJ2-1|TRBV9|NA|NA
TGTGCCAGCAGCGCCCTGGACAGTAGCTATGAGCAGTTCTTC
CASSALDSSYEQFF
>TRBJ2-1|TRBV7-2|NA|NA
TGTGCCAGCAGCTTAGCATCTGACAATGAGCAGTTCTTC
CASSLASDNEQFF
>TRBJ2-5|TRBV11-1|NA|NA
TGTGCCAGCAGCCCTGGACGGGGAGAGACCCAGTACTTC
CASSPGRGETQYF
>TRBJ2-7|TRBV7-2|TRBD2|NA
TGTGCCAGCAGCTTCGGGGTAGCGGGGACATACGAGCAGTACTTC
CASSFGVAGTYEQYF
>TRBJ2-2|TRBV5-1|TRBD2|NA
TGCGCCAGCAGCTGGGGACTAGCGGAAGCAACCGGGGAGCTGTTTTTT
CASSWGLAEATGELFF
>TRBJ2-1|TRBV29-1|NA|NA
TGCAGCGTTGAAAAGGTTGTCGCAGGCGCCTACAATGAGCAGTTCTTC
CSVEKVVAGAYNEQFF
>TRBJ1-1|TRBV4-3|NA|NA
TGCGCCAGCAGCCAAGATCAGGGTTCGGCTGAAGCTTTCTTT
CASSQDQGSAEAFF
>TRBJ1-1|TRBV7-9|TRBD1|once
TGTGCCAGCAGCTGGCAGGGGGAACAAGCTTTCTTT
CASSWQGEQAFF
>TRBJ2-2|TRBV9|TRBD2|NA
TGTGCCAGCAGCGTAGGGGAAGCGGGAGCAGCCGGGGAGCTGTTTTTT
CASSVGEAGAAGELFF
>TRBJ2-1|TRBV29-1|NA|NA
TGCAGCGTTGAAGTTACGCAGGGTGATGAGCAGTTCTTC
CSVEVTQGDEQFF
>TRBJ2-1|TRBV27|TRBD2|NA
TGTGCCAGCAGTTCCCTCCCGCGGGACTATCCCCCCACCTACAATGAGCAGTTCTTC
CASSSLPRDYPPTYNEQFF
>TRBJ1-6|TRBV28|TRBD1|NA
TGTGCCAGCAGTTTCCGGACAGGGGCTAATTCACCCCTCCACTTT
CASSFRTGANSPLHF
>TRBJ1-6|TRBV25-1|NA|NA
TGTGCCAGCAGAGGAGGAAGTAATTCACCCCTCCACTTT
CASRGGSNSPLHF